Below are 27 T cell receptor beta chains sequenced from a single sample in a study of blood T cell repertoires in COVID-19. Only in-frame clones appear in the TCRdb table, and some are missing; sequencing was by immunoSEQ multiplex PCR. The sample lists about 230,000 clones; approximately 89% were seen once. Sequencing input: PBMCs or T cells enriched from blood (not recorded which). The receptors were gathered from a middle-aged woman with acute COVID-19.

This chain joins TRBV6-5 and TRBJ2-3; D uncertain. Germline V gene data show CDR1 as MNHEY and CDR2 as SVGAGI. CDR3 length equals 13 residues. V was cut by 5 bases and J by 7 bases, with 13 bases left in between. CDR3 amino acids: CASSNLGYYTQYF. CDR3 nucleotide sequence: TGTGCCAGCAGTAACCTAGGTTATTATACGCAGTATTTT.

The rearrangement uses TRBV5-5 and TRBJ1-3; TRBD1 might be the D (6 bases). V gave up 2 bases and J gave up 0 bases, with 15 bases separating them. Germline CDR1 reads SGHKS; CDR2 reads YYEKEE (reference sequence). The CDR3 totals 17 residues. The CDR3 loop is CASSLTPRQDSGNTIYF. Written as DNA, the CDR3 is TGTGCCAGCAGCTTAACACCCCGACAGGACTCTGGAAACACCATATATTTT.

J is TRBJ2-3 and V is TRBV11-3; D remains ambiguous. V lost 1 base and J 2 bases, leaving 10 bases between the germline ends. CDR3 length equals 15 residues. In germline, CDR1 is SGHNT, CDR2 YENEEA. CDR3 in amino acids: CASSLVGALTDTQYF. CDR3 DNA sequence: TGTGCCAGCAGCTTAGTAGGAGCGCTCACAGATACGCAGTATTTT.

The chain employs TRBV5-4 and TRBJ2-4; TRBD2 is a possible D gene (5 bases). V was shortened by 0 bases and J by 2 bases, with 12 bases between the two germline ends. The CDR3 consists of 16 residues. Germline V gives CDR1 SGHNT, CDR2 YYREEE (reference sequence). The CDR3 nucleotides are TGTGCCAGCAGCTTGGATGGCGGGTTGTCCAAAAACATTCAGTACTTC. Its protein product is CASSLDGGLSKNIQYF.

This chain connects TRBV2 to TRBJ1-1; tentatively, D is TRBD1 (6 bases). Trimming took off 6 bases at V and 0 bases at J, with 11 bases between the two ends. CDR3 length: 14 residues. CDR1 and CDR2 from the germline V gene are SNHLY and FYNNEI. The CDR3 protein is CASRGQIMNTEAFF. The CDR3 region has the DNA TGTGCCAGCAGAGGACAGATTATGAACACTGAAGCTTTCTTT. The full variable domain, rest sourced from reference TRBV2 and TRBJ1-1, is EPEVTQTPSHQVTQMGQEVILRCVPISNHLYFYWYRQILGQKVEFLVSFYNNEISEKSEIFDDQFSVERPDGSNFTLKIRSTKLEDSAMYFCASRGQIMNTEAFFGQGTRLTVV.

The chain joins TRBV29-1 to TRBJ1-1; tentative D call: TRBD1 (5 bases). The V gene's germline CDR1 is SQVTM and CDR2 ANQGSEA. Trimming pared 6 bases from V and 0 bases from J, leaving 14 bases between. The CDR3 is made up of 14 amino acids. CDR3: CSVKAGTVNTEAFF. CDR3 bases: TGCAGCGTAAAGGCCGGGACTGTGAACACTGAAGCTTTCTTT.

The rearrangement uses TRBV6-5 and TRBJ1-2; no reliable D call. Per the germline V gene, CDR1 is MNHEY and CDR2 is SVGAGI. Trimming took 2 bases from V and 8 from J, leaving 18 bases between them. The CDR3 has 15 amino acids. The CDR3 region has the DNA TGTGCCAGCAGTTACCGGGGATCGGAGACGCGGGGCTACACCTTC. Amino acids: CASSYRGSETRGYTF.

The chain uses TRBV5-6 and TRBJ1-5; 7 positions match TRBD1. From germline, CDR1 is SGHDT and CDR2 YYEEEE. This CDR3 spans 14 amino acids. V trimming: 4 bases; J trimming: 5 bases; junction bases outside the gene matches: 6. CDR3 protein: CASSRQGGYQPQHF. The CDR3 bases are TGTGCCAGCAGCAGACAGGGCGGGTATCAGCCCCAGCATTTT.

V usage is TRBV6-5 and J usage is TRBJ2-3; 7 nucleotides line up with TRBD1. V dropped 9 bases and J dropped 5; count of bases not matched to a gene: 5. CDR1 is MNHEY and CDR2 is SVGAGI in the germline V gene. The CDR3 sequence is 12 residues long. CDR3 in DNA: TGTGCCAGTAAGGGGGCCGGAGATACGCAGTATTTT. Translation: CASKGAGDTQYF.

V and J are TRBV7-2 and TRBJ2-7, with D maybe TRBD2 (5 bases). Per germline, CDR1 SGHTA and CDR2 FQGNSA. The CDR3 runs 14 residues. The V gene lost 3 bases and the J gene lost 3 bases, with 12 bases spanning the gap. The CDR3 loop is CASSLERGFYEQYF. The CDR3 bases are TGTGCCAGCAGCTTGGAACGGGGATTCTACGAGCAGTACTTC.

Written as DNA, the CDR3 is TGTGCCAGTAGTATTTGGAGGGGGCCCGATTCACCCCTCCACTTT. This translates into CASSIWRGPDSPLHF. The chain employs TRBV19 and TRBJ1-6; 7 nucleotides align to TRBD1. There are 15 residues in the CDR3. The germline CDR1 and CDR2 sequences are LNHDA and SQIVND (reference sequence). Trimming removed 3 bases from V and 8 bases from J; junction bases left unmatched: 7.

The chain couples TRBV7-2 to TRBJ1-1; tentative D call: TRBD1 (5 bases). There are 14 residues in the CDR3. In germline, CDR1 is SGHTA, CDR2 FQGNSA. Trimming removed 1 base at V and 10 bases at J, with 16 bases between. The CDR3: CASSLGGPGRGAFF. DNA of the CDR3: TGTGCCAGCAGCTTAGGAGGGCCAGGGCGGGGAGCTTTCTTT.

This chain links TRBV19 with TRBJ1-4; TRBD1 might be the D (6 bases). The CDR3 spans 13 residues. Germline values: CDR1 LNHDA, CDR2 SQIVND (reference sequence). Trimming took off 2 bases at V and 11 bases at J, with 12 bases between the two ends. CDR3 DNA: TGTGCCAGTAGTATAAAGGGAGGGGGGAAACTGTTTTTT. It specifies CASSIKGGGKLFF.

This rearrangement joins TRBV27 to TRBJ2-3, with D tentatively TRBD1 (5 bases). Trimming removed 7 bases at V and 6 bases at J, with 14 bases between. Germline lookup yields CDR1 MNHEY and CDR2 SMNVEV (reference sequence). The CDR3 totals 13 residues. For the CDR3, the DNA is TGTGCCAGCAATACCCAGCCAGGGGATACGCAGTATTTT. Its protein is CASNTQPGDTQYF.

J is TRBJ2-2 and V is TRBV7-8; 7 nucleotides line up with TRBD1. The CDR3 has 16 residues. With V trimmed by 4 bases and J by 2 bases, 7 bases remained unmatched. Germline V lookup: CDR1 SGHVS, CDR2 FQNEAQ. CDR3 amino acids: CASSSITGANTGELFF. In DNA form, the CDR3 reads TGTGCCAGCAGCTCAATTACAGGGGCCAACACCGGGGAGCTGTTTTTT.

This clone appeared a single time. The V call is TRBV7-6, the J call TRBJ2-5; the match to TRBD1 covers 7 bases. Germline values: CDR1 SGHVS, CDR2 FNYEAQ. The CDR3 spans 13 residues. The junction had 5 bases not matched to a gene; V was cut back by 5 bases and J by 5 bases. Here the CDR3 DNA reads TGTGCCAGCAGCGTACAGGGGCGGGAGACCCAGTACTTC. It translates to CASSVQGRETQYF.

The CDR3 coding sequence is TGTGCCAGCGCCAGAGGGGCGGGGGACTCCTACGAGCAGTACTTC. Translating gives CASARGAGDSYEQYF. The chain couples TRBV3-1 (or the pseudogene TRBV3-2) to TRBJ2-7; 7 nucleotides line up with TRBD2. Trimming took 8 bases from V and 0 from J; bases not matched to a gene: 10. The CDR3 sequence is 15 residues long. Germline assignment: CDR1 LGHDT and CDR2 YNNKEL (reference sequence).

A remark on this clone: Relative to the germline gene, one junction end is altered; a read error may explain this. V gene TRBV5-1 combines with J gene TRBJ1-1; the match to TRBD1 covers 8 bases. This CDR3 spans 15 amino acids. Germline V gives CDR1 SGHRS, CDR2 YFSETQ. CDR3 sequence: CASSKGQGADTEAFF. DNA of the CDR3: TGCGCCAGCAGCAAAGGACAGGGAGCGGACACAGAAGCTTTCTTT.

This clone was seen a single time. CDR3 DNA: TGTGCCTCCCACAGGGGGCTGGGTAACTATGGCTACACCTTC. Protein product: CASHRGLGNYGYTF. The genes are TRBV7-2 and TRBJ1-2; 9 bases align to TRBD1. Trimming removed 11 bases from V and 1 base from J; junction bases left unmatched: 8. Germline V gene data show CDR1 as SGHTA and CDR2 as FQGNSA. This CDR3 contains 14 residues.

In DNA, the CDR3 is TGTGCCAGCAGTTACCGGGACAGCCCCTACGAGCAGTACGTC. This encodes CASSYRDSPYEQYV. V usage is TRBV6-2 or TRBV6-3 and J usage is TRBJ2-7; TRBD1 matches 7 bases. The CDR3 extends over 14 amino acids. In germline, CDR1 is MNHEY, CDR2 SVGEGT. V was clipped by 2 bases and J by 2 bases; unmatched bases: 3.

The chain combines TRBV13 with TRBJ1-2; possible D gene TRBD1, 6 bases. CDR3 length: 19 residues. Deletions cut 1 base from V and 1 base from J, with 22 bases between. In germline, CDR1 is PRHDT, CDR2 FYEKMQ (reference sequence). CDR3 residues: CASSLAEQGWIWNNYGYTF. CDR3 coding DNA: TGTGCCAGCAGCTTAGCTGAACAGGGTTGGATTTGGAATAACTATGGCTACACCTTC.

The chain is built from TRBV6-2 or TRBV6-3 and TRBJ2-3; 8 bases fit TRBD2. Germline V gene sequence: CDR1 MNHEY, CDR2 SVGEGT. This CDR3 is 16 amino acids long. J gave up 4 bases and V 6 bases, and 12 bases lay outside the gene matches. CDR3 sequence (DNA): TGTGCCAGCAGCCCTACTTACGGGGGGGCGGCAGATACGCAGTATTTT. Translating it yields CASSPTYGGAADTQYF.

The chain joins TRBV6-2 or TRBV6-3 to TRBJ2-4, with D possibly being TRBD2 (6 bases). CDR1 and CDR2 (germline): MNHEY, SVGEGT. Trimming took 4 bases from V and 6 from J, leaving 16 bases between them. The length of the CDR3 is 15 residues. Written as DNA, the CDR3 is TGTGCCAGCAGTTCGCCCTCGGGACTCCCAAACATTCAGTACTTC. It encodes CASSSPSGLPNIQYF.

A single count supports this clone. V and J are TRBV24-1 and TRBJ2-1; TRBD2 matches 9 bases. This CDR3 comprises 15 residues. V was clipped by 9 bases and J by 8 bases; unmatched bases: 13. Germline V gene lookup returns CDR1 KGHDR and CDR2 SFDVKD. CDR3 amino acids: CATGLGGRAADEQFF. Here the CDR3 DNA reads TGTGCCACCGGGTTGGGCGGGAGGGCCGCGGATGAGCAGTTCTTC.

This rearrangement joins TRBV6-2 or TRBV6-3 to TRBJ2-7; 10 bases agree with TRBD2. Germline assignment: CDR1 MNHEY and CDR2 SVGEGT. The CDR3 has 14 residues. With 4 bases clipped from V and 3 bases from J, the junction kept 3 bases outside the gene matches. The CDR3 region is CASSLLAGSYEQYF. The CDR3 nucleotides read TGTGCCAGCAGTTTACTAGCGGGGAGCTACGAGCAGTACTTC.

This sequence joins TRBV10-3 and TRBJ2-7; 8 bases match TRBD2. The CDR3 extends over 13 amino acids. CDR1 ENHRY and CDR2 SYGVKD come from the germline V gene. Unmatched junction bases numbered 1, after V lost 6 bases and J lost 0 bases. CDR3 sequence: CAISGGASYEQYF. The CDR3 nucleotides read TGTGCCATCAGCGGGGGGGCCTCCTACGAGCAGTACTTC.

This chain joins TRBV27 and TRBJ1-3; D gene unclear. Germline values: CDR1 MNHEY, CDR2 SMNVEV (reference sequence). V was shortened by 8 bases and J by 0 bases, with 11 bases between the two germline ends. The CDR3 totals 14 residues. CDR3: CASRGVDSGNTIYF. The CDR3 nucleotides read TGTGCCAGCCGCGGGGTAGACTCTGGAAACACCATATATTTT.